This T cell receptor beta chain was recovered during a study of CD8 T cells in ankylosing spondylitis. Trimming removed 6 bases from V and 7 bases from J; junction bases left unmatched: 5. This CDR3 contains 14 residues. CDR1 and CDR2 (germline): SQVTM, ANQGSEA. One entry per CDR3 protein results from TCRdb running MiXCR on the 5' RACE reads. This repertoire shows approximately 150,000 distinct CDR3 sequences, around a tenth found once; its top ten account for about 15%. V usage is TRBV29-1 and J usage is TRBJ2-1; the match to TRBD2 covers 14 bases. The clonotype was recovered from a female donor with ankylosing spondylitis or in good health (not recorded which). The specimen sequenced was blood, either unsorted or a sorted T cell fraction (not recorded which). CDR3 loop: CSVYGTSGSNEQFF. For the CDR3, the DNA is TGCAGCGTCTACGGGACTAGCGGGAGTAATGAGCAGTTCTTC.